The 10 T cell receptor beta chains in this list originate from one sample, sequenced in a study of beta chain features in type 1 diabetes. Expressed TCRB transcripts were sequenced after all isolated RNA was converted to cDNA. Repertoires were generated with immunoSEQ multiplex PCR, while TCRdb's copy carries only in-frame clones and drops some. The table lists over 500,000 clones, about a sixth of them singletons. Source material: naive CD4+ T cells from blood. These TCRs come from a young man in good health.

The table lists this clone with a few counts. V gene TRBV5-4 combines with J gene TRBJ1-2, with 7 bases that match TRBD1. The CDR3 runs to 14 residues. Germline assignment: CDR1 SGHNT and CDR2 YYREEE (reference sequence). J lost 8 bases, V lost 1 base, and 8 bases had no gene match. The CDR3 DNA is TGTGCCAGCAGCTTGCCCGACAGGGTGAGCGGCTACACCTTC. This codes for CASSLPDRVSGYTF.

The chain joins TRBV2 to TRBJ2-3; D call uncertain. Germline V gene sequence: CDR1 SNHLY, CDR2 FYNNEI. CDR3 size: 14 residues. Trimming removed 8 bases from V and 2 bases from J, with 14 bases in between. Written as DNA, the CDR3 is TGTGCCAGCTCCAAGAGAGTAATCACAGATACGCAGTATTTT. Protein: CASSKRVITDTQYF.

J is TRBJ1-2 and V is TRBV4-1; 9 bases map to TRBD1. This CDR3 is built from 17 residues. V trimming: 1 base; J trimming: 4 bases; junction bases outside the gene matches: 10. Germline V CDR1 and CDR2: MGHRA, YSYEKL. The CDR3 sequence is CASSQGGQGIFLYGYTF. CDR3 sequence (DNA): TGCGCCAGCAGCCAAGGGGGACAGGGAATCTTCCTCTATGGCTACACCTTC.

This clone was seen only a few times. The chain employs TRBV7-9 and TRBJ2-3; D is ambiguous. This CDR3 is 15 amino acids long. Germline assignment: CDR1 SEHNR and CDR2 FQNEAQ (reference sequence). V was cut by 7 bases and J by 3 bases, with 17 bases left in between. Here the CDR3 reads CASTSASLGTDTQYF. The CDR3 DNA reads TGTGCCAGCACCTCAGCATCCCTGGGTACAGATACGCAGTATTTT.

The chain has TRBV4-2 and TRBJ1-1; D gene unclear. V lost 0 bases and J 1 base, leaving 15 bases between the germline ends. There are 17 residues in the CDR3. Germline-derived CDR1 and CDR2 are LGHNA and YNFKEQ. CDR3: CASSQELWRSQNTEAFF. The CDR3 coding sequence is TGTGCCAGCAGCCAAGAGCTCTGGAGATCTCAGAACACTGAAGCTTTCTTT.

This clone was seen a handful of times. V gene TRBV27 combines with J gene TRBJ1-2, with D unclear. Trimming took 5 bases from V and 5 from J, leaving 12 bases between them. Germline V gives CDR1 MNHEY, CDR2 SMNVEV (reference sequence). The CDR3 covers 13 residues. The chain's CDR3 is CASSPRGDYGYTF. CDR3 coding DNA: TGTGCCAGCAGTCCCCGGGGTGATTATGGCTACACCTTC.

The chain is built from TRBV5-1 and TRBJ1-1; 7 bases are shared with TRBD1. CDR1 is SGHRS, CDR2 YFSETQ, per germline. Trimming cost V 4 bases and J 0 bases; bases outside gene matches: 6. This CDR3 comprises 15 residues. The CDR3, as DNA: TGCGCCAGCAGCGCCTCGGGACAGATGAACACTGAAGCTTTCTTT. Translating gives CASSASGQMNTEAFF.

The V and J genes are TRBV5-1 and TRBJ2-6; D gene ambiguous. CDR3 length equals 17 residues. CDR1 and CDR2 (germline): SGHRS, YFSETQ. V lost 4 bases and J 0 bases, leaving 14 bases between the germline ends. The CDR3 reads CASSPGHSVSGANVLTF. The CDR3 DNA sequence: TGCGCCAGCAGCCCGGGCCATTCAGTCTCTGGGGCCAACGTCCTGACTTTC. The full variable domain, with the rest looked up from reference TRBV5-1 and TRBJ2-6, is KAGVTQTPRYLIKTRGQQVTLSCSPISGHRSVSWYQQTPGQGLQFLFEYFSETQRNKGNFPGRFSGRQFSNSRSEMNVSTLELGDSALYLCASSPGHSVSGANVLTFGAGSRLTVL.

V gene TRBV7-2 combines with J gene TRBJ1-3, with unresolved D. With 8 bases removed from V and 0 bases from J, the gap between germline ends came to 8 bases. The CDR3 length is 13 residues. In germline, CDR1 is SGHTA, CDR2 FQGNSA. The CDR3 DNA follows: TGTGCCAGCTGTTTGGTCTCTGGAAACACCATATATTTT. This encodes CASCLVSGNTIYF.

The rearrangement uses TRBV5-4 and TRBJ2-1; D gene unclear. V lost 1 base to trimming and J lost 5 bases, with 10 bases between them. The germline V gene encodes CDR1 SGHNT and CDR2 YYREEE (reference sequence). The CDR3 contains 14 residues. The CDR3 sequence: CASSLLDRNNEQFF. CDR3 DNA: TGTGCCAGCAGCTTGTTGGACCGAAACAATGAGCAGTTCTTC.